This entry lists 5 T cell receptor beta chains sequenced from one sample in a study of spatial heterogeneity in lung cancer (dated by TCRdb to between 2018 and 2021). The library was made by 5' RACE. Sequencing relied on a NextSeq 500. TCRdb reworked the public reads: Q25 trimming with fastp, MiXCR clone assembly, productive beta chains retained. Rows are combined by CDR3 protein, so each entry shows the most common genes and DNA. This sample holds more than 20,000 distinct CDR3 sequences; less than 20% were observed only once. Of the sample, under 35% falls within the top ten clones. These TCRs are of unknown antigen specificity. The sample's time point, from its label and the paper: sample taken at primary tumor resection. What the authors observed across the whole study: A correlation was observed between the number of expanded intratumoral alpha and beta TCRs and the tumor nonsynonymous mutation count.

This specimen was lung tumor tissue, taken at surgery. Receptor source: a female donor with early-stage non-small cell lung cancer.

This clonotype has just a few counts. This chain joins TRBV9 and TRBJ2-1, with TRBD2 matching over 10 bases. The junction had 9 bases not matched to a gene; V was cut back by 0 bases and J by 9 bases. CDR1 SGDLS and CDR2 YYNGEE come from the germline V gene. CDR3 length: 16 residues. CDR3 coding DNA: TGTGCCAGCAGCGTAGGAACTAGCGGGATATGGAGTGAGCAGTTCTTC. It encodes CASSVGTSGIWSEQFF.

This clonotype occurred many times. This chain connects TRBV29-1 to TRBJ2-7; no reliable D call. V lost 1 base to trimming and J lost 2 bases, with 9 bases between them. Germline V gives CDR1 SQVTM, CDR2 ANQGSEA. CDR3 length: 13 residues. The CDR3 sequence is CSVEGARTYEQYF. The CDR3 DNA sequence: TGCAGCGTTGAAGGCGCCCGTACCTACGAGCAGTACTTC.

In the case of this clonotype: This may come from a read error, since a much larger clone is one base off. The CDR3 coding sequence is TGCAGTGCTAGAGACTTCGACTCACCGGGACTAGCCGCCAGGACCCAGTACTTC. Protein product: CSARDFDSPGLAARTQYF. The chain is built from TRBV20-1 and TRBJ2-5; 9 positions agree with TRBD2. Per the germline V gene, CDR1 is DFQATT and CDR2 is SNEGSKA (reference sequence). This CDR3 region has 18 residues. V lost 0 bases, J lost 7 bases, and 18 bases stayed unmatched.

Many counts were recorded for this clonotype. As DNA, the CDR3 is TGTGCCAGCAGGAGGGGGGTGCAATCACCAGATACGCAGTATTTT. The encoded protein is CASRRGVQSPDTQYF. The V gene is TRBV9, the J gene TRBJ2-3, with D possibly being TRBD1 or TRBD2 (6 bases each). V was shortened by 5 bases and J by 4 bases, with 17 bases between the two germline ends. This CDR3 has 15 amino acids. In germline, CDR1 is SGDLS, CDR2 YYNGEE.

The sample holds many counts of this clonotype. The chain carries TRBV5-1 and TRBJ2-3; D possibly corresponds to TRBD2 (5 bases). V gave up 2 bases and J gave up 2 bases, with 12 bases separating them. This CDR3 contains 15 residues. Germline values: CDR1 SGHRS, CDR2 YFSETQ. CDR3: CASSFGVGLTDTQYF. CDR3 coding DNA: TGCGCCAGCAGCTTCGGGGTTGGGCTCACAGATACGCAGTATTTT. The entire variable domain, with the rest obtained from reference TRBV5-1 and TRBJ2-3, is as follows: KAGVTQTPRYLIKTRGQQVTLSCSPISGHRSVSWYQQTPGQGLQFLFEYFSETQRNKGNFPGRFSGRQFSNSRSEMNVSTLELGDSALYLCASSFGVGLTDTQYFGPGTRLTVL.